Reported below is one T cell receptor beta chain. Clones were sequenced by immunoSEQ multiplex PCR, and TCRdb holds only the in-frame ones, with some missing. The sample includes over 85,000 clones, more than 90% seen only once; the top ten take under 3.5%. The data originate from a study of T cells in pancreatic ductal adenocarcinoma. The CDR3 contains 14 residues. V was trimmed by 7 bases and J by 1 base, leaving 11 bases between them. Germline lookup yields CDR1 SEHNR and CDR2 FQNEAQ (reference sequence). Selected pancreatic ductal adenocarcinoma patients had undergone surgery without neoadjuvant therapy.

This chain joins TRBV7-9 and TRBJ2-1; D not certain. The specimen was PBMCs. This receptor was identified in a human donor with pancreatic ductal adenocarcinoma. The CDR3 DNA reads TGTGCCAGCACCAGCGAACGATCCTACAATGAGCAGTTCTTC. The encoded protein is CASTSERSYNEQFF.